This passage covers 27 T cell receptor beta chains from one sample sequenced in a study of T-cell memory formation after mild COVID-19. TCRdb reanalysed the 5' RACE reads using MiXCR and keeps one entry per CDR3 protein. Of hundreds of thousands of distinct CDR3 sequences in the sample, under 30% are singletons; the top ten hold roughly 14%. The sequenced material came from PBMCs or a T cell subset sorted from them (not recorded which). These receptors were collected from an adult woman who had mild COVID-19 (a few samples of this study predate the infection). Cell type and time point are not known.

The genes are TRBV7-7 and TRBJ2-5; 13 positions agree with TRBD2. Germline values: CDR1 SSHAT, CDR2 FNYEAQ (reference sequence). The CDR3 length is 16 residues. CDR3 region: CASGPGLAGNQETQYF. The CDR3 coding sequence is TGTGCTAGCGGGCCGGGACTAGCGGGAAACCAAGAGACCCAGTACTTC.

The chain carries TRBV15 and TRBJ2-3, with D perhaps matching TRBD1 or TRBD2 (6 bases each). The CDR3 runs 15 residues. Trimming took 1 base from V and 4 from J, leaving 12 bases between them. Germline lookup yields CDR1 LNHNV and CDR2 YYDKDF (reference sequence). For the CDR3, the DNA is TGTGCCACCAGCAGAGGAGGGGGGAGCTCAGATACGCAGTATTTT. It specifies CATSRGGGSSDTQYF.

This chain uses TRBV12-3 or TRBV12-4 with TRBJ2-1; 9 bases are a match to TRBD1. The length of the CDR3 is 15 residues. Trimming removed 5 bases from V and 4 bases from J; junction bases left unmatched: 6. This CDR3 is CASSEGQGLYNEQFF. The CDR3 DNA sequence: TGTGCCAGCAGTGAAGGACAGGGGCTTTACAATGAGCAGTTCTTC.

The chain joins TRBV4-2 to TRBJ2-5; 11 positions match TRBD2. J was trimmed by 0 bases and V by 5 bases; bases with no gene match: 8. The CDR3 is made up of 17 amino acids. Per germline, CDR1 LGHNA and CDR2 YNFKEQ. This CDR3 reads CASSILASGGYQETQYF. CDR3 nucleotide sequence: TGTGCCAGCAGCATCCTCGCTAGCGGGGGGTACCAAGAGACCCAGTACTTC.

The chain couples TRBV5-1 to TRBJ2-5; tentatively, D is TRBD2 (6 bases). The CDR3 is made up of 15 amino acids. Germline CDR1 SGHRS, CDR2 YFSETQ. Trimming took 0 bases from V and 5 from J, leaving 14 bases between them. CDR3 protein: CASSLVGLARETQYF. The CDR3 DNA sequence: TGCGCCAGCAGCTTGGTCGGGCTAGCGAGGGAGACCCAGTACTTC.

The DNA for the CDR3 is TGTGCCAGCAGCGTCGGAGACACACATAGCACAGATACGCAGTATTTT. Translating it yields CASSVGDTHSTDTQYF. The chain joins TRBV9 to TRBJ2-3; no clear D gene. V shed 2 bases and J shed 0 bases, with 13 bases lying between them. The CDR3 runs to 16 residues. From germline, CDR1 is SGDLS and CDR2 YYNGEE. The full variable domain, its missing parts supplied by reference TRBV9 and TRBJ2-3, is DSGVTQTPKHLITATGQRVTLRCSPRSGDLSVYWYQQSLDQGLQFLIQYYNGEERAKGNILERFSAQQFPDLHSELNLSSLELGDSALYFCASSVGDTHSTDTQYFGPGTRLTVL.

The CDR3 region has the DNA TGCAGCGTTGATGAAGAGACAGAAAAAATTTATGGCTACACCTTC. Its protein is CSVDEETEKIYGYTF. This sequence joins TRBV29-1 and TRBJ1-2, with D possibly being TRBD1 (5 bases). In germline, CDR1 is SQVTM, CDR2 ANQGSEA. The V gene lost 3 bases and the J gene lost 5 bases, with 19 bases spanning the gap. The CDR3 spans 15 residues.

The chain carries TRBV9 and TRBJ1-5; D is unclear. Per germline, CDR1 SGDLS and CDR2 YYNGEE. V lost 2 bases and J 9 bases, leaving 15 bases between the germline ends. The CDR3 loop spans 14 amino acids. The CDR3 nucleotides read TGTGCCAGCAGCGTCGAAACATTCGAGGGGCCCCAGCATTTT. This sequence encodes CASSVETFEGPQHF. The complete variable domain, with remaining parts taken from reference TRBV9 and TRBJ1-5, reads DSGVTQTPKHLITATGQRVTLRCSPRSGDLSVYWYQQSLDQGLQFLIQYYNGEERAKGNILERFSAQQFPDLHSELNLSSLELGDSALYFCASSVETFEGPQHFGDGTRLSIL.

This clonotype occurred a few times. The V call is TRBV27, the J call TRBJ2-3; possible D gene TRBD1, 6 bases. The V gene's germline CDR1 is MNHEY and CDR2 SMNVEV (reference sequence). The CDR3 length is 15 residues. Between the trimmed V and J ends, which lost 8 bases and 0 bases, there was a span of 15 bases. CDR3 sequence: CASCPRDISTDTQYF. In DNA form, the CDR3 reads TGTGCCAGCTGCCCGAGGGACATTAGCACAGATACGCAGTATTTT.

This clonotype was seen a few times. V is TRBV20-1 and J is TRBJ2-1; 12 nucleotides align to TRBD2. The V segment lost 4 bases and the J segment 5 bases; nucleotides outside the gene matches: 3. This CDR3 comprises 14 residues. Looked up from germline, CDR1 is DFQATT and CDR2 is SNEGSKA (reference sequence). The CDR3 sequence: CSATTSGRNNEQFF. Written as DNA, the CDR3 is TGCAGTGCTACTACTAGCGGGAGGAACAATGAGCAGTTCTTC.

V and J are TRBV11-2 and TRBJ1-1; possibly TRBD1 for D (6 bases). Germline CDR1 reads SGHAT; CDR2 reads FQNNGV. The CDR3 has 15 amino acids. Between the trimmed V and J ends, which lost 0 bases and 5 bases, there was a span of 13 bases. The CDR3 DNA reads as TGTGCCAGCAGCTTAGATGTAGGGGGAGTAACTGAAGCTTTCTTT. Its translation: CASSLDVGGVTEAFF.

The rearrangement uses TRBV19 and TRBJ2-2, with a weak D call TRBD1 (5 bases). Germline loops: CDR1 LNHDA, CDR2 SQIVND (reference sequence). V was clipped by 3 bases and J by 0 bases, with 8 bases between them. This CDR3 has 15 amino acids. CDR3 in amino acids: CASSMWGSNTGELFF. CDR3 DNA: TGTGCCAGTAGTATGTGGGGCTCGAACACCGGGGAGCTGTTTTTT. The whole variable domain, filled in from reference TRBV19 and TRBJ2-2, reads DGGITQSPKYLFRKEGQNVTLSCEQNLNHDAMYWYRQDPGQGLRLIYYSQIVNDFQKGDIAEGYSVSREKKESFPLTVTSAQKNPTAFYLCASSMWGSNTGELFFGEGSRLTVL.

The chain carries TRBV12-3 or TRBV12-4 and TRBJ2-2; 9 bases map to TRBD2. The junction had 10 bases not matched to a gene; V was cut back by 7 bases and J by 7 bases. The CDR3 sequence is 15 residues long. The CDR3 loop reads CASTRLAGTDGELFF. CDR3 coding DNA: TGTGCCAGCACCCGGCTAGCGGGGACGGACGGGGAGCTGTTTTTT.

This chain uses TRBV30 with TRBJ2-3; 13 nucleotides align to TRBD2. Germline lookup yields CDR1 GTSNPN and CDR2 SVGIG (reference sequence). V shed 3 bases and J 4 bases; nucleotides not matched to a gene: 4. The CDR3 contains 15 residues. The CDR3 region is CAWRQGLAGSDTQYF. The CDR3 nucleotides read TGTGCCTGGAGACAGGGACTAGCGGGGTCAGATACGCAGTATTTT.

V usage is TRBV6-5 and J usage is TRBJ2-1; perhaps TRBD1 as D (7 bases). V lost 7 bases and J lost 5, with 15 bases in between. The CDR3 covers 14 residues. Germline V CDR1 and CDR2: MNHEY, SVGAGI. For the CDR3, the DNA is TGTGCCAGCACGGCGGGACAGTTCAACAATGAGCAGTTCTTC. Translated: CASTAGQFNNEQFF.

This clonotype was seen a few times. V is TRBV2 and J is TRBJ2-7; the match to TRBD2 covers 8 bases. There are 15 residues in the CDR3. Germline V gene data show CDR1 as SNHLY and CDR2 as FYNNEI. V shed 1 base, J shed 4 bases, and the junction held 6 bases outside the gene matches. The CDR3, as DNA: TGTGCCAGCAGTGAAGATGGGACTAGACGATACGAGCAGTACTTC. Protein product: CASSEDGTRRYEQYF. Full variable domain (rest looked up from reference TRBV2 and TRBJ2-7): EPEVTQTPSHQVTQMGQEVILRCVPISNHLYFYWYRQILGQKVEFLVSFYNNEISEKSEIFDDQFSVERPDGSNFTLKIRSTKLEDSAMYFCASSEDGTRRYEQYFGPGTRLTVT.

The chain carries TRBV18 and TRBJ2-1, with 10 bases matching TRBD1. Trimming removed 4 bases from V and 2 bases from J; junction bases left unmatched: 2. The CDR3 is made up of 15 amino acids. Germline-derived CDR1 and CDR2 are KGHSH and LQKENI. The chain's CDR3 is CASSLTGGTYNEQFF. CDR3 sequence (DNA): TGTGCCAGCTCACTGACAGGGGGCACCTACAATGAGCAGTTCTTC.

This clonotype was seen a few times. The chain joins TRBV6-5 to TRBJ1-2; TRBD1 aligns across 10 bases. J was trimmed by 7 bases and V by 5 bases; bases with no gene match: 7. The CDR3 is 14 residues long. CDR1 and CDR2 (germline): MNHEY, SVGAGI. The CDR3 reads CASSRGGQGFGYTF. The CDR3 nucleotides read TGTGCCAGCAGTCGTGGGGGACAGGGGTTTGGCTACACCTTC.

The table lists this clonotype with a few counts. The rearrangement links TRBV4-2 to TRBJ2-5; 9 positions agree with TRBD2. Germline loops: CDR1 LGHNA, CDR2 YNFKEQ. V lost 0 bases, J lost 4 bases, and 9 bases stayed unmatched. This CDR3 contains 17 residues. The DNA of the CDR3 is TGTGCCAGCAGCCAAGATCTATCGCGGGAGGGCCCAGAGACCCAGTACTTC. Translation gives CASSQDLSREGPETQYF.

The rearrangement links TRBV6-6 to TRBJ1-1; D ambiguous. The CDR3 consists of 13 residues. The germline gives CDR1 MNHNY, CDR2 SVGAGI (reference sequence). V lost 6 bases, J lost 4 bases, and 12 bases lay in between. CDR3 in amino acids: CASRWESGTEAFF. CDR3 nucleotides: TGTGCCAGCAGGTGGGAGTCCGGCACTGAAGCTTTCTTT.

This chain links TRBV5-1 with TRBJ2-5; 9 nucleotides match TRBD1. Germline lookup yields CDR1 SGHRS and CDR2 YFSETQ. The V segment lost 7 bases and the J segment 3 bases; nucleotides outside the gene matches: 4. This CDR3 has 13 residues. The CDR3 sequence is CASGRTGEETQYF. In DNA form, the CDR3 reads TGCGCCAGCGGCCGGACAGGGGAAGAGACCCAGTACTTC.

This clonotype was counted between two and nine times. The chain links TRBV7-6 to TRBJ2-3, with D tentatively TRBD2 (5 bases). Germline values: CDR1 SGHVS, CDR2 FNYEAQ. CDR3 size: 12 residues. V was clipped by 4 bases and J by 5 bases, with 7 bases between them. CDR3: CASSSGRDTQYF. The CDR3 DNA reads TGTGCCAGCAGCTCGGGGAGAGATACGCAGTATTTT.

V usage is TRBV3-1 and J usage is TRBJ2-7; the match to TRBD1 covers 7 bases. This CDR3 has 16 residues. The V and J ends lost 0 bases and 3 bases, in that order; junction bases with no gene match: 8. Per germline, CDR1 LGHDT and CDR2 YNNKEL (reference sequence). In nucleotides, the CDR3 is TGTGCCAGCAGCCAAGAGGGACAGAGGCTGTACTACGAGCAGTACTTC. Its protein product is CASSQEGQRLYYEQYF.

The table lists this clonotype with a few counts. The genes are TRBV6-2 or TRBV6-3 and TRBJ2-2, with 7 nucleotides matching TRBD2. V shed 6 bases and J 1 base; nucleotides not matched to a gene: 2. The CDR3 sequence is 14 residues long. The germline gives CDR1 MNHEY, CDR2 SVGEGT. In DNA form, the CDR3 reads TGTGCCAGCAGGGAGCGGGGGAACACCGGGGAGCTGTTTTTT. This gives the protein CASRERGNTGELFF.

V usage is TRBV20-1 and J usage is TRBJ1-2, with TRBD1 matching 10 bases. The germline V gene encodes CDR1 DFQATT and CDR2 SNEGSKA (reference sequence). Trimming took 0 bases from V and 4 from J; bases not matched to a gene: 5. The CDR3 has 15 amino acids. The CDR3 is CSARDTGQGLYGYTF. For the CDR3, the DNA is TGCAGTGCTAGAGATACGGGACAGGGGCTCTATGGCTACACCTTC.

This clonotype has only a few counts. V and J are TRBV30 and TRBJ2-1; D is undetermined. With 7 bases removed from V and 9 bases from J, the gap between germline ends came to 16 bases. Per the germline V gene, CDR1 is GTSNPN and CDR2 is SVGIG (reference sequence). The CDR3 contains 12 residues. The CDR3 DNA reads as TGTGCCTCGCGTCTGGCGATTCGTGAGCAGTTCTTC. It yields the protein CASRLAIREQFF. The variable domain in full, completed from reference TRBV30 and TRBJ2-1, reads SQTIHQWPATLVQPVGSPLSLECTVEGTSNPNLYWYRQAAGRGLQLLFYSVGIGQISSEVPQNLSASRPQDRQFILSSKKLLLSDSGFYLCASRLAIREQFFGPGTRLTVL.

This clonotype was seen only a few times. V gene TRBV5-5 combines with J gene TRBJ1-6; D is undetermined. With 0 bases removed from V and 6 bases from J, the gap between germline ends came to 1 base. Germline V lookup: CDR1 SGHKS, CDR2 YYEKEE (reference sequence). There are 12 residues in the CDR3. CDR3 residues: CASSLANSPLHF. The CDR3, as DNA: TGTGCCAGCAGCTTGGCTAATTCACCCCTCCACTTT.